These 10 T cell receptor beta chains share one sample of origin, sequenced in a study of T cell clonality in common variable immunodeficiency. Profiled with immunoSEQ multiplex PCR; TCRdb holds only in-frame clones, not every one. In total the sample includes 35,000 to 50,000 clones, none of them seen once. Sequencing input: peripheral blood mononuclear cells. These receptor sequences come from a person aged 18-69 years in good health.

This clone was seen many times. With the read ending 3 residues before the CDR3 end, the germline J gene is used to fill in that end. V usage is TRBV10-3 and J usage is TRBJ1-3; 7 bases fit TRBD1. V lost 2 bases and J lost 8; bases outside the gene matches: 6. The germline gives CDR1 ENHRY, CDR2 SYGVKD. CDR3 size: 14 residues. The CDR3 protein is CAISEQTGRDTIYF. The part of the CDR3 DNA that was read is TGTGCCATCAGTGAGCAGACAGGGAGGGACACC.

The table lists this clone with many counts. Partial CDR3 DNA: TGTGCCAGCAGCTATGGGACAGGGGGCGCGTATGGC. Amino acid sequence: CASSYGTGGAYG. Given in full, the CDR3 is CASSYGTGGAYGYTF. The gene calls are TRBV7-2 and TRBJ1-2; 12 bases match TRBD1. The CDR3 goes on 3 residues after the read ends, and that part is filled in from the germline J gene. The CDR3 runs to 15 residues. The germline CDR1 and CDR2 sequences are SGHTA and FQGNSA. After removal of 4 bases from V and 5 bases from J, the junction contained 5 bases not matched to a gene.

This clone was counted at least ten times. CDR3 bases read: TGTGCCAGCTCACCCTTCCTGAACACCGGGGAG. Its translation: CASSPFLNTGE. The full CDR3 sequence reads CASSPFLNTGELFF. This rearrangement joins TRBV18 to TRBJ2-2; D unresolved. The CDR3 end is not reached by the read, which stops 3 residues before it; the germline J gene fills it in. V lost 3 bases, J lost 1 base, and 6 bases lay in between. In germline, CDR1 is KGHSH, CDR2 LQKENI. The CDR3 totals 14 residues.

The covered CDR3 bases are TGTGCCAGCAGCTTAACAGGGAATGAAAAG. It is translated as CASSLTGNEK. The CDR3 reads in full as CASSLTGNEKLFF. The V and J genes are TRBV11-2 and TRBJ2-2; TRBD1 might be the D (6 bases). The read finishes 3 residues shy of the CDR3 end, and the germline J gene is used to complete it. Germline V gene data show CDR1 as SGHAT and CDR2 as FQNNGV. The CDR3 runs 13 residues. Based on the CDR3 plus reference TRBV11-2 and TRBJ2-2, the full variable domain is EAGVAQSPRYKIIEKRQSVAFWCNPISGHATLYWYQQILGQGPKLLIQFQNNGVVDDSQLPKDRFSAERLKGVDSTLKIQPAKLEDSAVYLCASSLTGNEKLFFGEGSRLTVL.

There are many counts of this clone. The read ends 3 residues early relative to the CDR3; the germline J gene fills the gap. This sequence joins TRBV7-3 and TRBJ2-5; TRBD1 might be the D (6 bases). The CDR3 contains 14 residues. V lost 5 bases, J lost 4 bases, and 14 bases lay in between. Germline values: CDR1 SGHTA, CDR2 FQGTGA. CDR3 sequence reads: CASSSRQGPETQYF. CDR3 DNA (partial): TGTGCCAGCAGCAGCCGGCAGGGGCCAGAGACC.

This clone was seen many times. Partial CDR3 DNA: TGTGCCTGGAGTCTCCAGGGTACAACAGGTGAA. Translating it yields CAWSLQGTTGE. The whole CDR3 is CAWSLQGTTGEAFF. V usage is TRBV30 and J usage is TRBJ1-1; maybe TRBD1 (5 bases). Read coverage stops 3 residues before the CDR3 terminus; the germline J gene supplies the remainder. The CDR3 extends over 14 amino acids. From germline, CDR1 is GTSNPN and CDR2 SVGIG (reference sequence). V was cut by 2 bases and J by 7 bases, with 17 bases left in between.

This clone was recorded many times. The CDR3 protein is CASSLDRGKGYTF. The part of the CDR3 DNA that was read is TGTGCCAGCAGCTTAGATCGGGGTAAAGGC. The chain is built from TRBV11-2 and TRBJ1-2; D uncertain. Read coverage stops 3 residues before the CDR3 terminus; the germline J gene supplies the remainder. Germline CDR1 and CDR2: SGHAT and FQNNGV. The CDR3 spans 13 residues. Full variable domain (remainder filled in from reference TRBV11-2 and TRBJ1-2): EAGVAQSPRYKIIEKRQSVAFWCNPISGHATLYWYQQILGQGPKLLIQFQNNGVVDDSQLPKDRFSAERLKGVDSTLKIQPAKLEDSAVYLCASSLDRGKGYTFGSGTRLTVV.

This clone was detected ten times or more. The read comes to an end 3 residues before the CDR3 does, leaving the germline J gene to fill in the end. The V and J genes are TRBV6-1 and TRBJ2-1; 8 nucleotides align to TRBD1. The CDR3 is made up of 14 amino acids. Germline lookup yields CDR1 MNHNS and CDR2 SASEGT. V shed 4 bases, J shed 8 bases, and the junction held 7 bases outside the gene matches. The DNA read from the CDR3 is TGTGCCAGCAGTGGGACAGGGCTTTGGGATGAG. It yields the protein CASSGTGLWDE. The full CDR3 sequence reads CASSGTGLWDEQFF.

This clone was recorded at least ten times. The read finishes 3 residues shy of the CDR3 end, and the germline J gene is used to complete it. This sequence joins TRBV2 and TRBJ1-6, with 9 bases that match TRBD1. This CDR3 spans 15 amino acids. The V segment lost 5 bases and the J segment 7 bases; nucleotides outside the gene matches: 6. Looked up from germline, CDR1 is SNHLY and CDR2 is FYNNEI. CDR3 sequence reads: CASSSWTGANSPLHF. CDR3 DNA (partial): TGTGCCAGCAGTTCCTGGACAGGGGCGAATTCACCC. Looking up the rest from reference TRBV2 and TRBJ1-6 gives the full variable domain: EPEVTQTPSHQVTQMGQEVILRCVPISNHLYFYWYRQILGQKVEFLVSFYNNEISEKSEIFDDQFSVERPDGSNFTLKIRSTKLEDSAMYFCASSSWTGANSPLHFGNGTRLTVT.

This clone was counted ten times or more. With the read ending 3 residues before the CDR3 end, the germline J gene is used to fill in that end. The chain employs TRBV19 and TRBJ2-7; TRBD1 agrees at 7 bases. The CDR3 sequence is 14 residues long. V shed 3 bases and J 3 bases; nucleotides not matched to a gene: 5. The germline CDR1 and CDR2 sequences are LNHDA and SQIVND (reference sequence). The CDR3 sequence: CASSMGDSLYEQYF. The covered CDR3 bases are TGTGCCAGTAGTATGGGGGACAGCCTCTACGAG.